Listed below are T cell receptor beta chains from one sample, sequenced in a study of shared clonotypes between healthy human individuals. Profiling relied on immunoSEQ multiplex PCR, and the TCRdb table lists in-frame clones only, not all of them. In the table there are about 2,500,000 clones, approximately 94% of which are singletons. The sample consisted of naive CD4+ T cells sorted from blood. Receptors originate from a man aged 18 to 29 in good health. The CDR3 runs from the conserved cysteine through the conserved F or W. D genes are given only for firm matches. Only some rows state a clone size, as once, few, many or a class for expanded clones.

DNA: TGTGCCAGCAGTGACTTTGCCGGGGGTGGAAACACCATATATTTT
CDR3: CASSDFAGGGNTIYF
size: .
D: .
J: TRBJ1-3
V: TRBV6-1

DNA: TGTGCCAGCGCGATGGGGGAGTTGCCCGAGACCCAGTACTTC
CDR3: CASAMGELPETQYF
size: .
D: .
J: TRBJ2-5
V: TRBV7-2

DNA: TGTGCCAGCAGTGAAGCATGGGGGGGGGCCTACGAGCAGTACTTC
CDR3: CASSEAWGGAYEQYF
size: few
D: TRBD2
J: TRBJ2-7
V: TRBV6-1

DNA: TGTGCCAGCTCACCAGGGCAGGGCGGCAATCAGCCCCAGCATTTT
CDR3: CASSPGQGGNQPQHF
size: .
D: .
J: TRBJ1-5
V: TRBV18

DNA: TGTGCCAGCAGCTGGACTAGCGGGGGGGAGACCCAGTACTTC
CDR3: CASSWTSGGETQYF
size: .
D: TRBD2
J: TRBJ2-5
V: TRBV7-2

DNA: TGCGCCAGCAGCCAAGGCTCGTCAGCAACTAGTGAAAAACTGTTTTTT
CDR3: CASSQGSSATSEKLFF
size: once
D: .
J: TRBJ1-4
V: TRBV4-1

DNA: TGTGCCAGCAGCTTAGCGTCGGCACTAGCGGGAGGGCAACACGAGCAGTACTTC
CDR3: CASSLASALAGGQHEQYF
size: .
D: TRBD2
J: TRBJ2-7
V: TRBV7-2

DNA: TGTGCCAGCAGTTCGGGATTCGACTACGAGCAGTACTTC
CDR3: CASSSGFDYEQYF
size: .
D: .
J: TRBJ2-7
V: TRBV6-5

DNA: TGTGCCAGCAGCGGAGGGACAGCGGTTGAAAAACTGTTTTTT
CDR3: CASSGGTAVEKLFF
size: .
D: TRBD1
J: TRBJ1-4
V: TRBV25-1

DNA: TGTGCCAGCAGTTTAGCGGGAGGGATCTCCAGCACAGATACGCAGTATTTT
CDR3: CASSLAGGISSTDTQYF
size: .
D: TRBD2
J: TRBJ2-3
V: TRBV7-2

DNA: TGTGCCAGCAGGAACATGGGACAGTTGTACGAGCAGTACTTC
CDR3: CASRNMGQLYEQYF
size: .
D: TRBD1
J: TRBJ2-7
V: TRBV6-1

DNA: TGTGCCAGCAGCCAAGAAGGCGTCTCGCGGGGCAACTTC
CDR3: CASSQEGVSRGNF
size: .
D: .
J: TRBJ2-5
V: TRBV14

DNA: TGTGCCAGCAGTATAAAGGGACTAGCGGGAGGTGAGCAGTTCTTC
CDR3: CASSIKGLAGGEQFF
size: .
D: TRBD2
J: TRBJ2-1
V: TRBV6-1

DNA: TGTGCCAGCAGCTTAGCGGGGACTAGCGGGAGCAACGAGCAGTACTTC
CDR3: CASSLAGTSGSNEQYF
size: .
D: TRBD2
J: TRBJ2-7
V: TRBV7-2

DNA: TGCGCCAGCAGCTTGTCAGGGAAGGGCACCGGGGAGCTGTTTTTT
CDR3: CASSLSGKGTGELFF
size: .
D: .
J: TRBJ2-2
V: TRBV5-1

DNA: TGCAGCGTTGGCGCTAGCGGGAGGTCCTACGAGCAGTACTTC
CDR3: CSVGASGRSYEQYF
size: .
D: TRBD2
J: TRBJ2-7
V: TRBV29-1

DNA: TGTGCCAGTACCCCAAGACAGGGGAGTGAAAAACTGTTTTTT
CDR3: CASTPRQGSEKLFF
size: .
D: TRBD1
J: TRBJ1-4
V: TRBV19

DNA: TGCGCCAGCAGTGAGTGGCAGACAGATACGCAGTATTTT
CDR3: CASSEWQTDTQYF
size: .
D: .
J: TRBJ2-3
V: TRBV10-1

DNA: TGTGCCAGCAGCGCCGGACAGGGCAGGGCCGGGGAGCTGTTTTTT
CDR3: CASSAGQGRAGELFF
size: .
D: TRBD1
J: TRBJ2-2
V: TRBV9

DNA: TGTGCCAGCAGCCTCCGGACCGAAACGCAGTATTTT
CDR3: CASSLRTETQYF
size: .
D: .
J: TRBJ2-3
V: TRBV11-3

DNA: TGTGCCAGCAGTTTACTGGGTTACGAGCAGTACTTC
CDR3: CASSLLGYEQYF
size: .
D: .
J: TRBJ2-7
V: TRBV28

DNA: TGTGCCAGTAGTCGGACAGTCCAAGAGACCCAGTACTTC
CDR3: CASSRTVQETQYF
size: .
D: .
J: TRBJ2-5
V: TRBV19

DNA: TGTGCCAGCAGTGAATTCGAGGGGGCCTATGGCTACACCTTC
CDR3: CASSEFEGAYGYTF
size: .
D: TRBD1
J: TRBJ1-2
V: TRBV2

DNA: TGCGCCAGCAGCAGACAGGGGCGTTTAGAGACCCAGTACTTC
CDR3: CASSRQGRLETQYF
size: .
D: TRBD1
J: TRBJ2-5
V: TRBV5-1

DNA: TGTGCCAGCTCACTTGGGACGGACTCCTACGAGCAGTACTTC
CDR3: CASSLGTDSYEQYF
size: few
D: .
J: TRBJ2-7
V: TRBV18

DNA: TGTGCCTGGAGCAACTTCAACGAGCAGTACTTC
CDR3: CAWSNFNEQYF
size: once
D: .
J: TRBJ2-7
V: TRBV30

DNA: TGTGCCAGCAGTAGGACAGGGGGAAACAATGAGCAGTTCTTC
CDR3: CASSRTGGNNEQFF
size: .
D: TRBD1
J: TRBJ2-1
V: TRBV11-2

DNA: TGTGCCAGCTCTTTCGGACAGGGGGGCACCGGGGAGCTGTTTTTT
CDR3: CASSFGQGGTGELFF
size: .
D: TRBD1
J: TRBJ2-2
V: TRBV18

DNA: TGTGCCACCAGCAGAGATAACATGATATTCTACGAGCAGTACTTC
CDR3: CATSRDNMIFYEQYF
size: .
D: .
J: TRBJ2-7
V: TRBV15

DNA: TGTGCCTGGAGTGTACTCTGGGGGGAGGGCCCCCAGACCCAGTACTTC
CDR3: CAWSVLWGEGPQTQYF
size: .
D: TRBD2
J: TRBJ2-5
V: TRBV30

DNA: TGTGCCAGCAGCCAAGATCTAGTTAGCAGGGAGACCCAGTACTTC
CDR3: CASSQDLVSRETQYF
size: .
D: .
J: TRBJ2-5
V: TRBV4-2

DNA: TGTGCCAGCAGCTTGGACCAGGGGGCTTCCCTCCGTTCACCCCTCCACTTT
CDR3: CASSLDQGASLRSPLHF
size: .
D: TRBD1
J: TRBJ1-6
V: TRBV5-5

DNA: TGTGCCAGCAGTTACTCGGCGGGAGGTGGAACAGATACGCAGTATTTT
CDR3: CASSYSAGGGTDTQYF
size: .
D: TRBD2
J: TRBJ2-3
V: TRBV6-5

DNA: TGCAGCGTTGAAGAACTAGCGAGAACAGATACGCAGTATTTT
CDR3: CSVEELARTDTQYF
size: .
D: TRBD2
J: TRBJ2-3
V: TRBV29-1

DNA: TGTGCCAGTAGCCCAAAGGGGGGGGTTAAGAATCAGCCCCAGCATTTT
CDR3: CASSPKGGVKNQPQHF
size: .
D: .
J: TRBJ1-5
V: TRBV19

DNA: TGTGCCAGCTCACCAACAGTTAACAGCCTTTCAACCTACGAGCAGTACTTC
CDR3: CASSPTVNSLSTYEQYF
size: .
D: .
J: TRBJ2-7
V: TRBV18

DNA: TGTGCCAGCAGGGCGGACAGGGGAAGGGGAACTGAAGCTTTCTTT
CDR3: CASRADRGRGTEAFF
size: few
D: TRBD1
J: TRBJ1-1
V: TRBV6-1

DNA: TGTGCCAGAAGCTTGACAGGGGAATCCTATAATTCACCCCTCCACTTT
CDR3: CARSLTGESYNSPLHF
size: few
D: TRBD1
J: TRBJ1-6
V: TRBV5-3

DNA: TGTGCCAGCAGCGTAGGGACAGGGGGGGAGCAGTACTTC
CDR3: CASSVGTGGEQYF
size: .
D: TRBD1
J: TRBJ2-7
V: TRBV9

DNA: TGTGCCAGCAGTAAGACCGGGACGGCTAATCAGCCCCAGCATTTT
CDR3: CASSKTGTANQPQHF
size: .
D: .
J: TRBJ1-5
V: TRBV6-6

DNA: TGCGCCAGCAGCTCGGGGGACATCACAGATACGCAGTATTTT
CDR3: CASSSGDITDTQYF
size: .
D: .
J: TRBJ2-3
V: TRBV5-1

DNA: TGTGCCAGCAGGGGGTCCAGGGGAGCCCACGAGCAGTACTTC
CDR3: CASRGSRGAHEQYF
size: .
D: .
J: TRBJ2-7
V: TRBV6-1

DNA: TGTGCCACCAGCAGAGGAGGGTACAACGAGCAGTACTTC
CDR3: CATSRGGYNEQYF
size: .
D: .
J: TRBJ2-7
V: TRBV15

DNA: TGTGCCATCACCCCGGGCAGGGAGGCTAACTATGGCTACACCTTC
CDR3: CAITPGREANYGYTF
size: few
D: .
J: TRBJ1-2
V: TRBV10-3

DNA: TGCGCCAGCAGCCAAGCCGACCGACAGAGCTCCTATAATTCACCCCTCCACTTT
CDR3: CASSQADRQSSYNSPLHF
size: .
D: .
J: TRBJ1-6
V: TRBV4-1

DNA: TGTGCCAGTAGTCCCCGAGGTCCTTCGATAGCCTACGAGCAGTACTTC
CDR3: CASSPRGPSIAYEQYF
size: .
D: .
J: TRBJ2-7
V: TRBV19

DNA: TGTGCCATCAGGGGGACAGGGACGAACACTGAAGCTTTCTTT
CDR3: CAIRGTGTNTEAFF
size: .
D: TRBD1
J: TRBJ1-1
V: TRBV10-3

DNA: TGTGCCAGCAGCCCCCGACTAGCGGATACAGATACGCAGTATTTT
CDR3: CASSPRLADTDTQYF
size: .
D: TRBD2
J: TRBJ2-3
V: TRBV9

DNA: TGTGCCAGCAGGACGGCTCCCTCGGGCACCGGGGAGCTGTTTTTT
CDR3: CASRTAPSGTGELFF
size: .
D: .
J: TRBJ2-2
V: TRBV2

DNA: TGCGCCAGCAGCTCCCGAATAGCGGGAGGGTCCTACAATGAGCAGTTCTTC
CDR3: CASSSRIAGGSYNEQFF
size: .
D: TRBD2
J: TRBJ2-1
V: TRBV5-1

DNA: TGTGCCACGCGGGGGCCGACGGGCACAGATACGCAGTATTTT
CDR3: CATRGPTGTDTQYF
size: .
D: .
J: TRBJ2-3
V: TRBV27

DNA: TGTGCCAGCGGAACAGCATTCGCTAGCACAGATACGCAGTATTTT
CDR3: CASGTAFASTDTQYF
size: .
D: .
J: TRBJ2-3
V: TRBV6-1

DNA: TGTGCCTGGAGTACAGGGGTCACCGGGGAGCTGTTTTTT
CDR3: CAWSTGVTGELFF
size: .
D: TRBD1
J: TRBJ2-2
V: TRBV30

DNA: TGTGCCAGCAGCCAAAGGGACCACTACGAGCAGTACTTC
CDR3: CASSQRDHYEQYF
size: .
D: .
J: TRBJ2-7
V: TRBV11-2

DNA: TGTGCCAGCAGTGAAGGGCAGGGGGGAGGCTATGGCTACACCTTC
CDR3: CASSEGQGGGYGYTF
size: once
D: TRBD1
J: TRBJ1-2
V: TRBV6-1